A single sample is the source of the 15 T cell receptor beta chains below, sequenced in a study of shared clonotypes between healthy human individuals. Here immunoSEQ multiplex PCR was the method, and the copy in TCRdb shows in-frame clones only, minus some. The sample has around 1.1 million clones; approximately 80% are singletons. Specimen: memory CD4+ T cells from PBMCs. Noted subset: CD45RA-negative fraction. Every receptor here comes from a young man in good health. Some clones in this sample may be carry-over from other donors' samples.

The chain combines TRBV18 with TRBJ1-1; D remains ambiguous. Trimming removed 3 bases at V and 1 base at J, with 18 bases between. The CDR3 runs to 17 residues. CDR1 is KGHSH, CDR2 LQKENI, per germline. The CDR3 spells CASSPGLLSRRNTEAFF. In DNA form, the CDR3 reads TGTGCCAGCTCACCCGGTCTTCTAAGCCGTAGGAACACTGAAGCTTTCTTT.

The chain recombines TRBV9 with TRBJ1-2, with 7 bases identical to TRBD1. The CDR3 is 14 amino acids. Germline CDR1 and CDR2: SGDLS and YYNGEE. V lost 3 bases and J lost 3; bases outside the gene matches: 5. The CDR3 DNA sequence: TGTGCCAGCAGCGAAAACAGGGGCTACTATGGCTACACCTTC. Protein: CASSENRGYYGYTF. Based on the CDR3 plus reference TRBV9 and TRBJ1-2, the full variable domain is DSGVTQTPKHLITATGQRVTLRCSPRSGDLSVYWYQQSLDQGLQFLIQYYNGEERAKGNILERFSAQQFPDLHSELNLSSLELGDSALYFCASSENRGYYGYTFGSGTRLTVV.

J is TRBJ1-1 and V is TRBV27; a weak D match, TRBD1 (5 bases). Germline lookup yields CDR1 MNHEY and CDR2 SMNVEV (reference sequence). Trimming shortened V by 5 bases and J by 3 bases, and 16 bases separated the two germline ends. The CDR3 sequence is 15 residues long. CDR3 sequence: CASSGLGAGDTEAFF. The CDR3 DNA follows: TGTGCCAGCAGTGGTCTAGGGGCCGGGGACACTGAAGCTTTCTTT.

This clone was seen only a few times. The J gene is TRBJ1-3, the V gene TRBV6-1; D perhaps matches TRBD1 (5 bases). Trimming removed 4 bases from V and 0 bases from J, with 13 bases in between. Germline values: CDR1 MNHNS, CDR2 SASEGT. The length of the CDR3 is 16 residues. The CDR3 loop reads CASSGGTVSSGNTIYF. In DNA form, the CDR3 reads TGTGCCAGCAGTGGCGGGACGGTGAGCTCTGGAAACACCATATATTTT.

The chain combines TRBV6-1 with TRBJ2-7, with D perhaps TRBD1 (5 bases). This CDR3 spans 12 amino acids. Germline CDR1 and CDR2: MNHNS and SASEGT. V lost 11 bases to trimming and J lost 3 bases, with 14 bases between them. The CDR3 nucleotides read TGTGCCGGTGGGGCAGTGGGCTACGAGCAGTACTTC. It translates to CAGGAVGYEQYF.

The sample holds one count of this clone. The rearrangement uses TRBV7-9 and TRBJ1-5, with D tentatively TRBD1 (6 bases). Germline V lookup: CDR1 SEHNR, CDR2 FQNEAQ (reference sequence). The V and J ends lost 4 bases and 9 bases respectively, with 16 bases between them. This CDR3 contains 14 residues. In DNA form, the CDR3 reads TGTGCCAGCAGCTCTGACAGGAGTCAGGGGCCCCAGCATTTT. It yields the protein CASSSDRSQGPQHF.

Of note for this clone: A far larger clone differs by one base, so this is likely a read error. Other nucleotide sequences in the sample specify the same CDR3. The chain couples TRBV29-1 to TRBJ2-4; D possibly uses TRBD1 or TRBD2 (5 bases each). This CDR3 is 12 amino acids long. In germline, CDR1 is SQVTM, CDR2 ANQGSEA. Here the CDR3 DNA reads TGCAGCGGGGGGAGTGGCAAAAACATTCAGTACTTT. It codes for CSGGSGKNIQYF.

This clone turned up a few times. The chain uses TRBV18 and TRBJ1-1; a possible D gene is TRBD1 (6 bases). The CDR3 runs to 13 residues. Germline values: CDR1 KGHSH, CDR2 LQKENI. V was clipped by 0 bases and J by 5 bases, with 7 bases between them. The CDR3 protein is CASSPPGQTEAFF. As DNA, the CDR3 is TGTGCCAGCTCACCACCCGGACAGACTGAAGCTTTCTTT.

The rearrangement joins TRBV6-5 to TRBJ2-7, with unresolved D. CDR3 size: 15 residues. Trimming removed 6 bases from V and 6 bases from J, with 21 bases in between. Looked up from germline, CDR1 is MNHEY and CDR2 is SVGAGI. The CDR3 DNA sequence: TGTGCCAGCAGAATAACACGGACCAACTATATCGAGCAGTACTTC. It translates to CASRITRTNYIEQYF.

In its sample, this clone was seen many times. This chain uses TRBV2 with TRBJ2-3, with 12 bases fitting TRBD1. The J segment lost 0 bases and the V segment lost 3 bases, leaving 4 bases of the junction unmatched. The CDR3 length is 17 residues. CDR1 SNHLY and CDR2 FYNNEI come from the germline V gene. The CDR3 nucleotides are TGTGCCAGCAGTGACGGGACAGGGGGCTTGAGCACAGATACGCAGTATTTT. Its translation is CASSDGTGGLSTDTQYF.

In its sample, this clone was seen a few times. This chain links TRBV29-1 with TRBJ2-1; TRBD2 aligns across 13 bases. In germline, CDR1 is SQVTM, CDR2 ANQGSEA. This CDR3 spans 12 amino acids. CDR3 amino acids: CGGTSGNSEQFF. The CDR3 DNA is TGCGGAGGGACTAGCGGGAACAGTGAGCAGTTCTTC.

The chain uses TRBV6-1 and TRBJ1-2, with D maybe TRBD1 (5 bases). Per the germline V gene, CDR1 is MNHNS and CDR2 is SASEGT. Trimming removed 9 bases from V and 4 bases from J, with 15 bases in between. The length of the CDR3 is 13 residues. The CDR3 loop is CASCDGAGYGYTF. The CDR3 DNA reads TGTGCCAGTTGCGACGGGGCGGGCTATGGCTACACCTTC.

This clone was picked up a small number of times. V and J are TRBV28 and TRBJ1-1, with D unresolved. The V end lost 7 bases, the J end lost 1 base, and 16 bases lay between the germline ends. This CDR3 has 15 residues. The germline V gene encodes CDR1 MDHEN and CDR2 SYDVKM. The CDR3 is CASIQVGRGNTEAFF. The CDR3 coding sequence is TGTGCCAGCATTCAGGTCGGAAGAGGGAACACTGAAGCTTTCTTT.

This clone has more than one count but fewer than ten. The chain carries TRBV10-3 and TRBJ1-5; no clear D. The CDR3 has 15 amino acids. The germline CDR1 and CDR2 sequences are ENHRY and SYGVKD. V shed 0 bases and J shed 5 bases, with 11 bases lying between them. The CDR3 reads CAISESSGGHQPQHF. The CDR3 DNA sequence: TGTGCCATCAGTGAGTCCTCAGGAGGCCATCAGCCCCAGCATTTT.

A single count supports this clone. The chain employs TRBV28 and TRBJ2-7; no reliable D call. The CDR3 covers 14 residues. V was clipped by 3 bases and J by 3 bases, with 12 bases between them. CDR1 is MDHEN and CDR2 is SYDVKM in the germline V gene. Here the CDR3 reads CASSLSPQRYEQYF. The CDR3 bases are TGTGCCAGCAGTTTGAGTCCCCAACGCTACGAGCAGTACTTC.